Following are 22 T cell receptor beta chains from one sample sequenced in a study of identical twins. TCRdb itself ran the 5' RACE reads through MiXCR, one entry per CDR3 protein. The sample includes 1.5 million to 2 million distinct CDR3 sequences, roughly a third of them seen just once. Sequencing was performed on cord blood. The receptors here all came from a newborn girl in good health.

In this sample, this clonotype turned up a few times. The V call is TRBV6-5, the J call TRBJ1-2; 8 nucleotides match TRBD1. V lost 7 bases, J lost 10 bases, and 8 bases stayed unmatched. CDR1 is MNHEY, CDR2 SVGAGI, per germline. The CDR3 has 12 residues. CDR3 sequence (DNA): TGTGCCAGCACCCGGACAGGGAAAGTCTACACCTTC. It specifies CASTRTGKVYTF.

This clonotype came up a few times. The gene calls are TRBV10-3 and TRBJ1-6; D unresolved. Trimming shortened V by 5 bases and J by 5 bases, and 16 bases separated the two germline ends. The CDR3 consists of 16 residues. From germline, CDR1 is ENHRY and CDR2 SYGVKD. CDR3 region: CAISSNRVTNNSPLHF. The CDR3, as DNA: TGTGCCATCAGTTCTAATAGGGTGACCAATAATTCACCCCTCCACTTT.

This clonotype has only a few counts. The chain combines TRBV27 with TRBJ2-1, with unresolved D. The CDR3 runs to 16 residues. The germline CDR1 and CDR2 sequences are MNHEY and SMNVEV (reference sequence). The V gene lost 0 bases and the J gene lost 2 bases, with 11 bases spanning the gap. CDR3 coding DNA: TGTGCCAGCAGTTTATCGAGCCGATTCCCCTACAATGAGCAGTTCTTC. It encodes CASSLSSRFPYNEQFF.

The CDR3 protein is CSARSFLLAASDTQYF. In DNA, the CDR3 is TGCAGTGCTAGATCTTTTTTGCTAGCGGCATCAGATACGCAGTATTTT. The chain has TRBV20-1 and TRBJ2-3; 7 bases agree with TRBD2. CDR3 size: 16 residues. Losses at the gene ends were 2 bases for V and 4 bases for J; bases not matched to a gene: 12. From germline, CDR1 is DFQATT and CDR2 SNEGSKA (reference sequence).

This clonotype was seen a handful of times. The rearrangement links TRBV20-1 to TRBJ2-2, with TRBD2 identical over 10 bases. This CDR3 has 16 amino acids. Germline loops: CDR1 DFQATT, CDR2 SNEGSKA (reference sequence). V was clipped by 3 bases and J by 4 bases; unmatched bases: 8. The CDR3 coding sequence is TGCAGTGCTAGTCCGACTAGCGGGTTTAGCACCGGGGAGCTGTTTTTT. This encodes CSASPTSGFSTGELFF.

CDR3 loop: CSARGGPTNEKLFF. CDR3 sequence (DNA): TGCAGTGCAAGGGGCGGTCCAACTAATGAAAAACTGTTTTTT. The chain uses TRBV20-1 and TRBJ1-4; a weak D match, TRBD1 (5 bases). The CDR3 loop spans 14 amino acids. CDR1 is DFQATT, CDR2 SNEGSKA, per germline (reference sequence). Trimming took 6 bases from V and 0 from J, leaving 11 bases between them.

This clonotype was detected only a few times. The gene calls are TRBV20-1 and TRBJ2-2; 8 nucleotides align to TRBD2. With V trimmed by 4 bases and J by 0 bases, 4 bases remained unmatched. This CDR3 contains 15 residues. Germline values: CDR1 DFQATT, CDR2 SNEGSKA (reference sequence). In DNA, the CDR3 is TGCAGTGCTACCCCACTAGCGGCGAACACCGGGGAGCTGTTTTTT. It yields the protein CSATPLAANTGELFF.

This clonotype was counted only a few times. The gene calls are TRBV4-2 and TRBJ1-4; tentatively, D is TRBD1 (5 bases). V was shortened by 1 base and J by 8 bases, with 17 bases between the two germline ends. The CDR3 is 16 residues long. Germline CDR1 is LGHNA and CDR2 is YNFKEQ. CDR3 loop: CASSQGSRGKEEKLFF. DNA for the CDR3: TGTGCCAGCAGCCAAGGGTCCCGGGGCAAGGAGGAAAAACTGTTTTTT.

In regard to this clonotype: One end of the junction does not line up with germline, which may come from a read error. The CDR3, as DNA: TGTGCCAGCAGTTTAGGACTAGCCGGAACCGGGGAGCTGTTTTTT. It is translated as CASSLGLAGTGELFF. V gene TRBV5-1 combines with J gene TRBJ2-2; TRBD2 agrees at 8 bases. The germline V gene encodes CDR1 SGHRS and CDR2 YFSETQ. CDR3 length: 15 residues.

The rearrangement joins TRBV5-1 to TRBJ2-2, with D perhaps TRBD1 (6 bases). The CDR3 runs to 14 residues. The V gene lost 5 bases and the J gene lost 4 bases, with 12 bases spanning the gap. CDR1 is SGHRS and CDR2 is YFSETQ in the germline V gene. The CDR3 is CASSWADSTGELFF. DNA for the CDR3: TGCGCCAGCAGTTGGGCGGACAGCACCGGGGAGCTGTTTTTT. The whole variable domain, filled in from reference TRBV5-1 and TRBJ2-2, reads KAGVTQTPRYLIKTRGQQVTLSCSPISGHRSVSWYQQTPGQGLQFLFEYFSETQRNKGNFPGRFSGRQFSNSRSEMNVSTLELGDSALYLCASSWADSTGELFFGEGSRLTVL.

The V gene is TRBV5-1, the J gene TRBJ2-1; weak D call: TRBD1 (5 bases). The closer fit of TRBJ2-7 to the DNA end suggests the J call may be wrong. The CDR3 totals 15 residues. CDR1 and CDR2 (germline): SGHRS, YFSETQ. The CDR3 spells CASSLAAGLYNEQYF. CDR3 in DNA: TGCGCCAGCAGCTTGGCGGCAGGGCTCTACAATGAGCAGTACTTC.

This clonotype was detected a few times. The genes are TRBV28 and TRBJ2-3; unclear D gene. V lost 8 bases, J lost 0 bases, and 9 bases lay in between. CDR1 is MDHEN and CDR2 is SYDVKM in the germline V gene. The CDR3 contains 13 residues. CDR3 region: CASPAASTDTQYF. CDR3 coding DNA: TGTGCCAGCCCGGCAGCTAGCACAGATACGCAGTATTTT.

This clonotype was observed a handful of times. The chain is built from TRBV2 and TRBJ1-1, with D perhaps TRBD1 (6 bases). With 1 base removed from V and 4 bases from J, the gap between germline ends came to 13 bases. The CDR3 is made up of 15 amino acids. Germline CDR1 and CDR2: SNHLY and FYNNEI. The CDR3 coding sequence is TGTGCCAGCAGTGAAGGGCCGGGGGCGGGCACTGAAGCTTTCTTT. This gives the protein CASSEGPGAGTEAFF.

This clonotype came up a few times. The V call is TRBV6-2 or TRBV6-3, the J call TRBJ2-3; no clear D gene. Trimming pared 2 bases from V and 2 bases from J, leaving 14 bases between. CDR3 length: 16 residues. Germline V CDR1 and CDR2: MNHEY, SVGEGT. CDR3 protein: CASSYVASQSTDTQYF. The CDR3 DNA reads as TGTGCCAGCAGTTACGTAGCAAGTCAGTCCACAGATACGCAGTATTTT.

With regard to this clonotype: One junction end disagrees with the germline gene, perhaps due to a read error. This chain links TRBV5-1 with TRBJ2-1; 14 nucleotides align to TRBD2. The CDR3 spans 15 residues. CDR1 SGHRS and CDR2 YFSETQ come from the germline V gene. The chain's CDR3 is CAGSLGTSGGTEQFF. The CDR3 DNA reads TGCGCCGGCAGCTTAGGGACTAGCGGGGGAACTGAGCAGTTCTTC.

As for this clonotype: Possible read error: a much larger clone is one base away. This is likely a read error, given that the CDR3 carries no conserved phenylalanine or tryptophan at its end. The genes are TRBV12-3 or TRBV12-4 and TRBJ2-7; TRBD1 might be the D (5 bases). The CDR3 runs to 15 residues. V was trimmed by 2 bases and J by 0 bases, leaving 11 bases between them. This CDR3 is CASSLRQRSSYEQYY. CDR3 DNA sequence: TGTGCCAGCAGTTTAAGACAGCGAAGCTCCTACGAGCAGTACTAC.

The chain couples TRBV3-1 to TRBJ2-1, with TRBD2 matching over 10 bases. Germline V gene sequence: CDR1 LGHDT, CDR2 YNNKEL (reference sequence). The junction had 4 bases not matched to a gene; V was cut back by 3 bases and J by 2 bases. The CDR3 is made up of 16 amino acids. CDR3 residues: CASSHAGTSAYNEQFF. The CDR3 DNA reads TGTGCCAGCAGCCACGCCGGGACTAGCGCCTACAATGAGCAGTTCTTC.

With regard to this clonotype: This may be a read error: a much more frequent sequence differs by one nucleotide. The genes are TRBV9 and TRBJ2-7, with 11 bases lining up with TRBD2. The germline V gene encodes CDR1 SGDLS and CDR2 YYNGEE. The CDR3 consists of 16 residues. CDR3 nucleotides: TGTGCCAGCAGCGTAGGTCTAGCGGGAGGTTTTTACGAGCTGTACTTC. As protein: CASSVGLAGGFYELYF.

This clonotype has a count of ten or more. This rearrangement joins TRBV29-1 to TRBJ2-1; D remains unclear. Trimming took off 2 bases at V and 4 bases at J, with 6 bases between the two ends. The CDR3 is 12 amino acids. CDR1 is SQVTM and CDR2 is ANQGSEA in the germline V gene. CDR3 sequence (DNA): TGCAGCGTTGAAACGGAGTACAATGAGCAGTTCTTC. Its translation is CSVETEYNEQFF.

This clonotype was picked up a small number of times. The V and J genes are TRBV7-2 and TRBJ2-4; D is possibly TRBD1 (5 bases). The CDR3 is 15 residues long. Trimming cost V 5 bases and J 13 bases, with 24 bases left between them. Germline CDR1 is SGHTA and CDR2 is FQGNSA. CDR3 nucleotide sequence: TGTGCCAGCAGCCAAGGGGTAAGCTCCTACAATGAGCAGTACTTC. This sequence encodes CASSQGVSSYNEQYF.

The chain couples TRBV28 to TRBJ1-2, with no clear D. Germline V gene data show CDR1 as MDHEN and CDR2 as SYDVKM. This CDR3 has 12 residues. The V end was cut by 5 bases, the J end by 5 bases, with 9 bases between. CDR3 nucleotides: TGTGCCAGCAGTGGCTACACGTATGGCTACACCTTC. This gives the protein CASSGYTYGYTF.

This clonotype appeared a few times. V usage is TRBV20-1 and J usage is TRBJ1-2; TRBD1 is a possible D gene (5 bases). Looked up from germline, CDR1 is DFQATT and CDR2 is SNEGSKA (reference sequence). The CDR3 is 14 residues long. Trimming took 0 bases from V and 4 from J, leaving 12 bases between them. CDR3 DNA: TGCAGTGCTAGAGATCCAGGGAGGCCCTATGGCTACACCTTC. Translated: CSARDPGRPYGYTF.